These T cell receptor beta chains were read from a single sample in a study of blood T cell repertoires in COVID-19. Here immunoSEQ multiplex PCR was the method, and the copy in TCRdb shows in-frame clones only, minus some. The sample lists fewer than 600,000 clones; roughly 87% were seen once. Material for sequencing was peripheral blood. These receptors originate from a man aged 18-30 years with COVID-19, enrolled during active disease. CDR3s include the opening cysteine and the closing phenylalanine or tryptophan. A D gene is named only where the DNA matches it firmly. Only some rows state a clone size, as once, few, many or a class for expanded clones.

D	size	V	J	DNA	CDR3
NA	NA	TRBV5-4	TRBJ2-2	TGTGCCAGCAGCTTGTTTTCTGAGCCCACCGGGGAGCTGTTTTTT	CASSLFSEPTGELFF
TRBD1	NA	TRBV6-2/TRBV6-3	TRBJ1-4	TGTGCCAGCAGTTACTCCACCGGGACAGCCTCGGGAAAACTGTTTTTT	CASSYSTGTASGKLFF
NA	NA	TRBV7-3	TRBJ2-3	TGTGCCAGCAGCTCCACTAGCACAGATACGCAGTATTTT	CASSSTSTDTQYF
NA	NA	TRBV5-8	TRBJ1-4	TGTGCCAGCAGCTTGGCCAGGCCAGTTAATGAAAAACTGTTTTTT	CASSLARPVNEKLFF
TRBD2	NA	TRBV4-1	TRBJ2-7	TGCGCCAGCAGCCAAGATCTAGCGGGGGGGTACGAGCAGTACTTC	CASSQDLAGGYEQYF
TRBD1	NA	TRBV24-1	TRBJ2-7	TGTGCCACCAGTACGACAGGGGAAAATTACGAGCAGTACTTC	CATSTTGENYEQYF
TRBD2	NA	TRBV5-4	TRBJ2-7	TGTGCCAGCAGCCTCGGACTAGCGGCTCCCGCGCAGTACTTC	CASSLGLAAPAQYF
NA	NA	TRBV18	TRBJ2-6	TGTGCCAGTTTTCACGTTGGGGGCAGTCACTCTGGGGCCAACGTCCTGACTTTC	CASFHVGGSHSGANVLTF
NA	NA	TRBV19	TRBJ1-5	TGTGCCAGTAGTATGCAGGGAGGTGGGCAGCCCCAGCATTTT	CASSMQGGGQPQHF
NA	NA	TRBV2	TRBJ1-5	TGTGCCAGCAGTGGGAAGGAGGGTCTTTTGCCCCAGCATTTT	CASSGKEGLLPQHF
TRBD1	NA	TRBV7-2	TRBJ1-5	TGTGCCAGCAGCTTAGTATCTGGGACAGGGTATCAGCCCCAGCATTTT	CASSLVSGTGYQPQHF
NA	NA	TRBV7-2	TRBJ1-5	TGTGCCAGCAGCACCACCGGCGGTCAGCCCCAGCATTTT	CASSTTGGQPQHF
TRBD1	NA	TRBV4-1	TRBJ2-1	TGCGCCAGCAGCCAAGTCTGGGGACAGTGGGACAATGAGCAGTTCTTC	CASSQVWGQWDNEQFF
NA	once	TRBV7-6	TRBJ1-4	TGTGCCAGCAGCTTACCCCTGGCAGATGCAACTAATGAAAAACTGTTTTTT	CASSLPLADATNEKLFF
TRBD2	NA	TRBV7-9	TRBJ2-5	TGTGCCAGCAGCCAGGCTCTAGCGGATCAAGAGACCCAGTACTTC	CASSQALADQETQYF
NA	NA	TRBV2	TRBJ2-3	TGTGCCAGCAGGGCCGCAGATACGCAGTATTTT	CASRAADTQYF
NA	NA	TRBV6-2/TRBV6-3	TRBJ1-4	TGTGCCAGCAGTTACTCCGGGGAAAAACTGTTTTTT	CASSYSGEKLFF
NA	NA	TRBV5-5	TRBJ1-5	TGTGCCAGCAGTTTCAGGGATCAGCCCCAGCATTTT	CASSFRDQPQHF
TRBD2	NA	TRBV6-5	TRBJ2-3	TGTGCCAGCAGGAACGGGGGGGCTTATACGCAGTATTTT	CASRNGGAYTQYF
NA	NA	TRBV12-3/TRBV12-4	TRBJ2-5	TGTGCCAGCAGAGCACAGTACCAAGAGACCCAGTACTTC	CASRAQYQETQYF
TRBD2	NA	TRBV2	TRBJ2-5	TGTGCCAGCAGTTTCTGGACGGGGGGGGAGACCCAGTACTTC	CASSFWTGGETQYF
NA	NA	TRBV3-1/TRBV3-2	TRBJ2-2	TGTGCCAGCAGCCAATTGGGCGGGGCGAACACCGGGGAGCTGTTTTTT	CASSQLGGANTGELFF
NA	few	TRBV2	TRBJ1-1	TGTGCCAGCAGTGTTCAATTGAACACTGAAGCTTTCTTT	CASSVQLNTEAFF
TRBD2	NA	TRBV19	TRBJ2-2	TGTGCCAGTAGTATAAGCGGGGCAGGCCGCACCGGGGAGCTGTTTTTT	CASSISGAGRTGELFF
TRBD2	NA	TRBV25-1	TRBJ2-2	TGTGCCAGCAGTGAATTGCGGGGGGAGATGAACACCGGGGAGCTGTTTTTT	CASSELRGEMNTGELFF
TRBD2	few	TRBV15	TRBJ2-5	TGTGCCACCAGCACCCTCGCGGGAGAGAAAGAGACCCAGTACTTC	CATSTLAGEKETQYF
TRBD2	NA	TRBV14	TRBJ2-3	TGTGCCAGCAGCCAACTGACTAGCGGGAAAAGCACAGATACGCAGTATTTT	CASSQLTSGKSTDTQYF
NA	few	TRBV4-2	TRBJ1-5	TGTGCCAGCAGCCAAGGGGGAGTCGGCAATCAGCCCCAGCATTTT	CASSQGGVGNQPQHF
TRBD1	NA	TRBV5-1	TRBJ2-7	TGCGCCAGCAGCTTGAGACAGGGGGTCTACGAGCAGTACTTC	CASSLRQGVYEQYF
TRBD2	NA	TRBV9	TRBJ2-3	TGTGCCAGCAGCCACCATTTAGCGGGAGGGAGCACAGATACGCAGTATTTT	CASSHHLAGGSTDTQYF
TRBD2	NA	TRBV3-1/TRBV3-2	TRBJ2-1	TGTGCCAGCAGCCAAGGAGGACTAGTCTATGAGCAGTTCTTC	CASSQGGLVYEQFF
TRBD2	NA	TRBV6-6	TRBJ2-3	TGTGCCAGCGTTTTGACGGGAGGGTCAGATACGCAGTATTTT	CASVLTGGSDTQYF
TRBD1	NA	TRBV5-4	TRBJ2-7	TGTGCCAGCAGCTACTACGACCGGGACAGGGGCTACGAGCAGTACTTC	CASSYYDRDRGYEQYF
TRBD1	NA	TRBV11-2	TRBJ2-7	TGTGCCAGCAGCTCGTTACAGGGGGCGCGGTACGAGCAGTACTTC	CASSSLQGARYEQYF
NA	NA	TRBV4-2	TRBJ1-5	TGTGCCAGCAGCCAAATTGTCAGGGCCATAGGTCAGCCCCAGCATTTT	CASSQIVRAIGQPQHF
NA	NA	TRBV12-3/TRBV12-4	TRBJ1-2	TGTGCCAGCAGCCCAGACAGCTACTATGGCTACACCTTC	CASSPDSYYGYTF
TRBD2	NA	TRBV27	TRBJ2-6	TGTGCCAGCAGCCTACACGGGGGGAGTCACGGGGCCAACGTCCTGACTTTC	CASSLHGGSHGANVLTF
NA	NA	TRBV5-6	TRBJ1-6	TGTGCCAGCAGCTTGTCAGGGTTGAAATCACCCCTCCACTTT	CASSLSGLKSPLHF
NA	once	TRBV2	TRBJ1-1	TGTGCCAGCCCCACAGGCAACACTGAAGCTTTCTTT	CASPTGNTEAFF
TRBD1	NA	TRBV12-5	TRBJ2-3	TGTGCTAGTGGTTTGGTAATGTCCAGGCAGGGGGTTGATACGCAGTATTTT	CASGLVMSRQGVDTQYF
TRBD1	NA	TRBV19	TRBJ1-2	TGTGCCAGTGGAGACAGGGGCAGATATGGCTACACCTTC	CASGDRGRYGYTF
TRBD1	NA	TRBV7-8	TRBJ2-1	TGTGCCAGCAGCTTAACTCCCACCTGGGGACAGCACAATGAGCAGTTCTTC	CASSLTPTWGQHNEQFF
NA	NA	TRBV5-5	TRBJ2-5	TGTGCCAGCAGCTTGGGTCAGATCCAAGAGACCCAGTACTTC	CASSLGQIQETQYF
TRBD1	NA	TRBV5-1	TRBJ2-7	TGCGCCAGCAGTCCGCCGACAGGGGCGGAGCACGAGCAGTACTTC	CASSPPTGAEHEQYF
NA	NA	TRBV9	TRBJ1-2	TGTGCCAGCAGCCCAGAACAGACAGCTAACTATGGCTACACCTTC	CASSPEQTANYGYTF